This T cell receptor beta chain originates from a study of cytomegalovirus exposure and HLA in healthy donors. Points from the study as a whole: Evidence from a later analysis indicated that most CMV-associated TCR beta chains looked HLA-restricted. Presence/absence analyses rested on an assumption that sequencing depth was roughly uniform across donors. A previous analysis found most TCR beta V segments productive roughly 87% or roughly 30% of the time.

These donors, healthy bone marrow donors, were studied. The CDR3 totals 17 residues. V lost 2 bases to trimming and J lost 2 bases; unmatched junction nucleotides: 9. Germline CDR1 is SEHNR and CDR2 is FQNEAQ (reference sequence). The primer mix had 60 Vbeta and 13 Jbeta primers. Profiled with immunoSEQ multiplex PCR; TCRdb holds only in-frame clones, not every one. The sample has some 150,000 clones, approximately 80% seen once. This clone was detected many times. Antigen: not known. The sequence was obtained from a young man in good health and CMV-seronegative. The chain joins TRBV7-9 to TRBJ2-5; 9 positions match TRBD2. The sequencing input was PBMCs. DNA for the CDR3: TGTGCCAGCAGCTTATTATCGGGGCTAGCGGGGCAAGAGACCCAGTACTTC. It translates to CASSLLSGLAGQETQYF.